Listed below are T cell receptor beta chains from one sample, sequenced in a study of T cell responses to AZD1222 COVID-19 vaccine. The method was immunoSEQ multiplex PCR; TCRdb's version includes in-frame clones alone and lacks a portion of them. The sample has around 100,000 clones; about 88% are singletons. The sequencing here drew on peripheral blood, taken on day 0 of AZD1222 vaccination. Receptors originate from an adult in good health. Each CDR3 is given with its conserved first and last residue. D genes are given only for firm matches. Only some rows state a clone size, as once, few, many or a class for expanded clones.

d_gene,v_gene,abundance,len,j_gene,CDR3nt,CDR3aa
TRBD1,TRBV4-1,-,15,TRBJ1-2,TGCGCCAGCAGCCAACTCCCAGGGGGCAGTAATGGCTACACCTTC,CASSQLPGGSNGYTF
-,TRBV30,-,14,TRBJ1-5,TGTGCCTGGAGCGTGGGCGGGGGCGCGCAGCCCCAGCATTTT,CAWSVGGGAQPQHF
-,TRBV9,-,14,TRBJ2-7,TGTGCCAGCAGCGAAGGGCAGGGCGCCTACGAGCAGTACTTC,CASSEGQGAYEQYF
TRBD1,TRBV6-5,-,13,TRBJ1-4,TGTGCCAGCAGTCGACAGGGTGAGGAAAAACTGTTTTTT,CASSRQGEEKLFF
-,TRBV3-1/TRBV3-2,-,14,TRBJ1-2,TGTGCCAGCAGCCAAGTGGGGCAGGGAGTAGGCTACACCTTC,CASSQVGQGVGYTF
TRBD1,TRBV5-1,-,17,TRBJ1-2,TGCGCCAGCAGCGGAACAGGGGGCTCCCAATTTAACTATGGCTACACCTTC,CASSGTGGSQFNYGYTF
-,TRBV10-1,-,13,TRBJ1-6,TGCGCCAGCAGTGAGTTGGGTAATTCACCCCTCCACTTT,CASSELGNSPLHF
-,TRBV3-1/TRBV3-2,-,13,TRBJ1-5,TGTGCCAGCAGCCAAGTTGGCAATCAGCCCCAGCATTTT,CASSQVGNQPQHF
TRBD1,TRBV10-2,-,15,TRBJ2-2,TGCGCCAGCAGTCCGAGGGGGCTAGACACCGGGGAGCTGTTTTTT,CASSPRGLDTGELFF
TRBD2,TRBV2,-,17,TRBJ2-3,TGTGCCAGCAGTTGGCCTCGGGAGGGGCCAAGCACAGATACGCAGTATTTT,CASSWPREGPSTDTQYF
TRBD2,TRBV7-9,-,16,TRBJ2-3,TGTGCCAGCAGCTTAGAACTAGCGGGCCAGGAAGATACGCAGTATTTT,CASSLELAGQEDTQYF
TRBD1,TRBV2,-,12,TRBJ2-7,TGTGCCATTAAGGACAGGGTCTACGAGCAGTACTTC,CAIKDRVYEQYF
TRBD1,TRBV28,-,17,TRBJ2-3,TGTGCCAGCAGCGGCCGGGACAGGTATGCTAGCACAGATACGCAGTATTTT,CASSGRDRYASTDTQYF
TRBD1,TRBV11-2,-,16,TRBJ1-4,TGTGCCAGCAGCCCCCGGACAGGGGGCACTAATGAAAAACTGTTTTTT,CASSPRTGGTNEKLFF
-,TRBV13,few,12,TRBJ2-7,TGTGCCAGCAGTGGGCACCCCTACGAGCAGTACTTC,CASSGHPYEQYF
-,TRBV19,-,15,TRBJ2-1,TGTGCCAGTAGTATCCGGACCTTTACCTACAATGAGCAGTTCTTC,CASSIRTFTYNEQFF
TRBD1,TRBV6-5,once,14,TRBJ2-7,TGTGCCAGCAGTTACCGACAGGGGTTCTACGAGCAGTACTTC,CASSYRQGFYEQYF
-,TRBV11-3,-,14,TRBJ2-2,TGTGCCAGCACCAAGGGGGGCTCGGACGGGGAGCTGTTTTTT,CASTKGGSDGELFF
TRBD1,TRBV15,few,14,TRBJ1-1,TGTGCCACCAGTTGGGACAGGGGGAACACTGAAGCTTTCTTT,CATSWDRGNTEAFF
-,TRBV2,few,15,TRBJ2-1,TGTGCCAGCCCCAGGGGCGACAGGACGTACAATGAGCAGTTCTTC,CASPRGDRTYNEQFF
-,TRBV5-8,-,19,TRBJ1-3,TGTGCCAGCAGCTTGGGAGTGGGACACCCAGCCTACTCTGGAAACACCATATATTTT,CASSLGVGHPAYSGNTIYF
TRBD1,TRBV5-1,-,15,TRBJ1-2,TGCGCCAGCAGCTTAGGACAGGGGCATAACTATGGCTACACCTTC,CASSLGQGHNYGYTF
-,TRBV4-1,few,16,TRBJ1-2,TGCGCCAGCAGCCAAGATACGGCCGACCTAGTCTATGGCTACACCTTC,CASSQDTADLVYGYTF
TRBD1,TRBV9,-,15,TRBJ1-1,TGTGCCAGCAGCGTAGGGACAGGCGCCAACACTGAAGCTTTCTTT,CASSVGTGANTEAFF
TRBD1,TRBV10-3,-,14,TRBJ1-5,TGTGCCATCGGGACAGCTTTTAGCAATCAGCCCCAGCATTTT,CAIGTAFSNQPQHF
-,TRBV30,-,14,TRBJ2-5,TGTGCCTGGAACCTCCCCGTAACCCAAGAGACCCAGTACTTC,CAWNLPVTQETQYF
-,TRBV18,-,15,TRBJ1-1,TGTGCCAGCTCACCACCGGGGGCCTCGAACACTGAAGCTTTCTTT,CASSPPGASNTEAFF
-,TRBV5-1,-,15,TRBJ2-5,TGCGCCAGCAGCTTGTATGGGGGGGCACGGGAGACCCAGTACTTC,CASSLYGGARETQYF
-,TRBV18,-,14,TRBJ2-2,TGTGCCAGCGCCGGACAGCTGAACACCGGGGAGCTGTTTTTT,CASAGQLNTGELFF
TRBD1,TRBV6-5,once,14,TRBJ1-2,TGTGCCAGCAGGGACAGGGAGTCTAACTATGGCTACACCTTC,CASRDRESNYGYTF
-,TRBV9,-,16,TRBJ2-2,TGTGCCAGCAGCCAAACTAGTGGGGTGAACACCGGGGAGCTGTTTTTT,CASSQTSGVNTGELFF
-,TRBV7-8,-,15,TRBJ1-1,TGTGCCAGCAGCTTAGCGTGGGCGGTGAACACTGAAGCTTTCTTT,CASSLAWAVNTEAFF
-,TRBV6-5,few,15,TRBJ2-2,TGTGCCAGCAAGTTACCGACGGCGAACACCGGGGAGCTGTTTTTT,CASKLPTANTGELFF
-,TRBV11-2,-,14,TRBJ2-2,TGTGCCAGCAGCTTAAACACAGGGACCGGGGAGCTGTTTTTT,CASSLNTGTGELFF
TRBD2,TRBV19,-,17,TRBJ2-3,TGTGCCAGTAGTTTATGGACTAGCGGGGGGGCCGTTGATACGCAGTATTTT,CASSLWTSGGAVDTQYF
TRBD1,TRBV6-1,-,17,TRBJ1-5,TGTGCCAGCAGTGAAGCAGGACAGGGGGCGGAAGTCCAGCCCCAGCATTTT,CASSEAGQGAEVQPQHF
-,TRBV3-1/TRBV3-2,-,16,TRBJ2-7,TGTGCCAGCAGCCAAGATGGGGGGGGCCGCTCCTACGAGCAGTACTTC,CASSQDGGGRSYEQYF
TRBD1,TRBV19,-,15,TRBJ2-2,TGTGCCAGTAGTACCAAGACAGGGGACACCGGGGAGCTGTTTTTT,CASSTKTGDTGELFF
TRBD1,TRBV19,-,16,TRBJ1-2,TGTGCCAGTAGTATTTGGGACAGGGTAGTGTCGTATGGCTACACCTTC,CASSIWDRVVSYGYTF
-,TRBV19,-,16,TRBJ1-1,TGTGCCAGTAATGTGGGACTCACGGCGATGAACACTGAAGCTTTCTTT,CASNVGLTAMNTEAFF
-,TRBV2,-,13,TRBJ1-2,TGTGCCAGCATGTCCAGGGGCGCACGGGGCTACACCTTC,CASMSRGARGYTF
-,TRBV12-2,once,14,TRBJ1-5,TGTGCAAGTCGCTTCCCAGGGATAGGGCAGCCCCAGCATTTT,CASRFPGIGQPQHF
-,TRBV6-6,few,17,TRBJ2-3,TGTGCCAGCAGTCAACTCGGTCAGGGCCCTAGCACAGATACGCAGTATTTT,CASSQLGQGPSTDTQYF
-,TRBV5-5,-,11,TRBJ1-3,TGTGCCAGCAGCTTGCTCAACACCATATATTTT,CASSLLNTIYF
TRBD1,TRBV19,-,17,TRBJ1-2,TGTGCCAGTAGTAGATACGGGACAGGGGGCCTATTCTATGGCTACACCTTC,CASSRYGTGGLFYGYTF
TRBD2,TRBV5-4,-,16,TRBJ2-3,TGTGCCAGCAGCACCGGGGGGGTTCAGGGGAGAGATACGCAGTATTTT,CASSTGGVQGRDTQYF